The TCR beta chain described here comes from a study of OX40 agonist ivuxolimab in advanced cancers. Trimming cost V 2 bases and J 3 bases; bases outside gene matches: 12. The CDR3 contains 18 residues. Germline V gene sequence: CDR1 SGHDT, CDR2 YYEEEE. Using immunoSEQ multiplex PCR, the repertoire was profiled, and TCRdb retains in-frame clones only, with some absent. The repertoire has fewer than 55,000 clones, roughly nine tenths of them found once; the top ten carry roughly a tenth. The sample in question was CD4+ or CD8+ T cells sorted from blood, obtained in a trial of the OX40 agonist ivuxolimab. The TCR comes from an adult with an advanced solid tumor such as melanoma, head and neck, liver or kidney cancer. The chain links TRBV5-6 to TRBJ2-1, with TRBD2 matching over 9 bases. In DNA, the CDR3 is TGTGCCAGCAGCTTAGGACTAGCGCCGATTTCATTCTACAATGAGCAGTTCTTC. Amino acid sequence: CASSLGLAPISFYNEQFF. The full variable domain, its missing parts supplied by reference TRBV5-6 and TRBJ2-1, is DAGVTQSPTHLIKTRGQQVTLRCSPKSGHDTVSWYQQALGQGPQFIFQYYEEEERQRGNFPDRFSGHQFPNYSSELNVNALLLGDSALYLCASSLGLAPISFYNEQFFGPGTRLTVL.